Following are 26 T cell receptor beta chains from one sample sequenced in a study of identical twins. TCRdb fed the 5' RACE reads into MiXCR, producing one record per CDR3 protein. The data show around 480,000 distinct CDR3 sequences, with 14% seen just once and roughly 0.56% held by the top ten. These sequences were also reported in another study, on yellow fever vaccine responses in identical twins.

The sample was CD4+ T cells sorted from blood. The source of these receptors is a woman under 30 in good health.

The chain couples TRBV28 to TRBJ2-3, with D perhaps assigned TRBD1 or TRBD2 (6 bases each). CDR3 length: 13 residues. The ends were cut back, 5 bases at V and 6 bases at J, with 12 bases in the middle. Germline CDR1 and CDR2: MDHEN and SYDVKM. The CDR3 DNA sequence: TGTGCCAGCAGTCCCTTGGGGGGCGATACGCAGTATTTT. It yields the protein CASSPLGGDTQYF. The full variable domain, its missing parts supplied by reference TRBV28 and TRBJ2-3, is DVKVTQSSRYLVKRTGEKVFLECVQDMDHENMFWYRQDPGLGLRLIYFSYDVKMKEKGDIPEGYSVSREKKERFSLILESASTNQTSMYLCASSPLGGDTQYFGPGTRLTVL.

This clonotype was seen a handful of times. This chain connects TRBV12-3 or TRBV12-4 to TRBJ2-7; the D gene is possibly TRBD1 (6 bases). The ends were cut back, 5 bases at V and 1 base at J, with 15 bases in the middle. CDR3 length: 15 amino acids. This CDR3 reads CASSQATGGSYEQYF. The CDR3 DNA sequence: TGTGCCAGCAGTCAGGCGACAGGAGGATCCTACGAGCAGTACTTC.

The chain carries TRBV7-2 and TRBJ2-1; 7 bases agree with TRBD1. Germline trimming cut 0 bases from V and 5 bases from J; bases unmatched to any gene: 7. Looked up from germline, CDR1 is SGHTA and CDR2 is FQGNSA. The CDR3 runs to 16 residues. As DNA, the CDR3 is TGTGCCAGCAGCTTAGCACGCGCTAGGGGGCACAATGAGCAGTTCTTC. Protein sequence: CASSLARARGHNEQFF.

This chain joins TRBV12-3 or TRBV12-4 and TRBJ2-3; 7 nucleotides align to TRBD2. This CDR3 spans 16 amino acids. Unmatched junction bases numbered 4, after V lost 1 base and J lost 0 bases. The CDR3 DNA reads TGTGCCAGCAGTTTAGTCGCGGGAGCTAGCACAGATACGCAGTATTTT. It specifies CASSLVAGASTDTQYF.

This clonotype has ten or more counts. The chain links TRBV5-1 to TRBJ2-7; 9 bases match TRBD1. In germline, CDR1 is SGHRS, CDR2 YFSETQ. CDR3 size: 14 residues. The J segment lost 6 bases and the V segment lost 3 bases, leaving 7 bases of the junction unmatched. CDR3 in amino acids: CASSSTGTGIEQYF. The CDR3, as DNA: TGCGCCAGCAGCTCAACCGGGACAGGGATCGAGCAGTACTTC. Supplemented by reference TRBV5-1 and TRBJ2-7, the full variable domain reads KAGVTQTPRYLIKTRGQQVTLSCSPISGHRSVSWYQQTPGQGLQFLFEYFSETQRNKGNFPGRFSGRQFSNSRSEMNVSTLELGDSALYLCASSSTGTGIEQYFGPGTRLTVT.

The V and J genes are TRBV30 and TRBJ2-2; 7 nucleotides align to TRBD1. Germline CDR1 reads GTSNPN; CDR2 reads SVGIG (reference sequence). This CDR3 is built from 15 residues. V shed 0 bases, J shed 1 base, and the junction held 2 bases outside the gene matches. CDR3 sequence reads: CAWSVTGLNTGELFF. The DNA of the CDR3 is TGTGCCTGGAGTGTGACAGGGTTGAACACCGGGGAGCTGTTTTTT.

The rearrangement joins TRBV7-2 to TRBJ2-7; TRBD1 agrees at 9 bases. CDR1 SGHTA and CDR2 FQGNSA come from the germline V gene. Trimming removed 5 bases from V and 6 bases from J; junction bases left unmatched: 14. The CDR3 loop spans 16 amino acids. The CDR3 DNA follows: TGTGCCAGCAGCCCAGATGGTGGGACAGGGCGGGTCGAGCAGTACTTC. The encoded protein is CASSPDGGTGRVEQYF.

The genes are TRBV20-1 and TRBJ2-5; 8 bases map to TRBD2. The CDR3 has 12 residues. With 7 bases clipped from V and 5 bases from J, the junction kept 6 bases outside the gene matches. Looked up from germline, CDR1 is DFQATT and CDR2 is SNEGSKA (reference sequence). CDR3 in DNA: TGCAGTGTGAATAGCGGGACGGAGACCCAGTACTTC. Encoded protein: CSVNSGTETQYF.

This clonotype was counted a few times. The chain uses TRBV9 and TRBJ2-3; 10 bases line up with TRBD2. This CDR3 has 19 residues. Germline CDR1 SGDLS, CDR2 YYNGEE. Germline trimming cut 0 bases from V and 4 bases from J; bases unmatched to any gene: 14. CDR3 DNA sequence: TGTGCCAGCAGCGTAGGGATTGATGGGACTAGCGTTTGGGCAGATACGCAGTATTTT. Its protein is CASSVGIDGTSVWADTQYF.

There are a few counts of this clonotype. The V gene is TRBV29-1, the J gene TRBJ1-1; D call uncertain. Germline CDR1 reads SQVTM; CDR2 reads ANQGSEA. With 7 bases removed from V and 7 bases from J, the gap between germline ends came to 16 bases. The CDR3 extends over 12 amino acids. The CDR3 nucleotides read TGCAGCGCCAGCCCTTTGGGCTTTGAAGCTTTCTTT. It translates to CSASPLGFEAFF. Complete variable domain (other parts from reference TRBV29-1 and TRBJ1-1): SAVISQKPSRDICQRGTSLTIQCQVDSQVTMMFWYRQQPGQSLTLIATANQGSEATYESGFVIDKFPISRPNLTFSTLTVSNMSPEDSSIYLCSASPLGFEAFFGQGTRLTVV.

A few counts support this clonotype. The rearrangement uses TRBV5-1 and TRBJ2-3; 9 positions agree with TRBD2. Germline CDR1 reads SGHRS; CDR2 reads YFSETQ. This CDR3 has 15 amino acids. V gave up 1 base and J gave up 2 bases; unmatched junction bases: 2. Here the CDR3 DNA reads TGCGCCAGCAGCTTGCCTAGCGGGGACACAGATACGCAGTATTTT. It codes for CASSLPSGDTDTQYF.

The chain is built from TRBV20-1 and TRBJ2-3; D gene unclear. This CDR3 is 14 amino acids long. CDR1 and CDR2 from the germline V gene are DFQATT and SNEGSKA (reference sequence). V was trimmed by 3 bases and J by 5 bases, leaving 15 bases between them. The CDR3 DNA reads as TGCAGTGCTAGCCTGGCTAGGGTATTAGATACGCAGTATTTT. It yields the protein CSASLARVLDTQYF.

The rearrangement uses TRBV25-1 and TRBJ2-7; 7 positions agree with TRBD2. The V segment lost 3 bases and the J segment 5 bases; nucleotides outside the gene matches: 13. The CDR3 is 16 amino acids. Per germline, CDR1 MGHDK and CDR2 SYGVNS. CDR3 sequence (DNA): TGTGCCAGCAGTGATGGGGGTCTAGCGGTCTGGGACGAGCAGTACTTC. Translated, it gives CASSDGGLAVWDEQYF.

This clonotype occurred a few times. The chain couples TRBV6-5 to TRBJ2-2; D not certain. V lost 2 bases and J lost 6, with 7 bases in between. Germline loops: CDR1 MNHEY, CDR2 SVGAGI. The CDR3 runs 13 residues. CDR3 amino acids: CASSYRLSGELFF. CDR3 in DNA: TGTGCCAGCAGTTACCGGTTGTCCGGGGAGCTGTTTTTT.

The chain recombines TRBV4-2 with TRBJ2-5; 10 bases align to TRBD2. Germline V gives CDR1 LGHNA, CDR2 YNFKEQ. The ends lost 4 bases at V and 4 bases at J; junction bases unmatched: 9. This CDR3 has 16 residues. The CDR3 spells CASSLGLADSPETQYF. The CDR3 bases are TGTGCCAGCAGCCTCGGACTAGCGGACTCCCCAGAGACCCAGTACTTC.

The CDR3 DNA is TGTGCCAGGTTTTCGCGGGACACCGGGGAGCTGTTTTTT. Protein: CARFSRDTGELFF. The V gene is TRBV28, the J gene TRBJ2-2, with D possibly matching TRBD2 (5 bases). The CDR3 totals 13 residues. The ends were cut back, 9 bases at V and 3 bases at J, with 11 bases in the middle. Germline values: CDR1 MDHEN, CDR2 SYDVKM.

This clonotype was seen a handful of times. The chain recombines TRBV7-2 with TRBJ2-7; weak D call: TRBD2 (6 bases). Trimming removed 1 base from V and 6 bases from J, with 10 bases in between. The CDR3 covers 13 residues. CDR1 and CDR2 from the germline V gene are SGHTA and FQGNSA. The CDR3 here is CASSLEEGTEQYF. The CDR3 DNA reads TGTGCCAGCAGCTTAGAGGAGGGAACCGAGCAGTACTTC.

Only a few counts were recorded for this clonotype. The chain uses TRBV5-1 and TRBJ1-4, with D possibly matching TRBD1 (6 bases). CDR1 is SGHRS, CDR2 YFSETQ, per germline. The CDR3 extends over 16 amino acids. Trimming stripped 0 bases from V and 0 bases from J, with 9 bases between. CDR3 DNA: TGCGCCAGCAGCTTGGTGGGACAACCAACTAATGAAAAACTGTTTTTT. Encoded protein: CASSLVGQPTNEKLFF.

This clonotype was observed a few times. J is TRBJ2-7 and V is TRBV6-5, with TRBD1 identical over 10 bases. This CDR3 is 15 amino acids long. Germline loops: CDR1 MNHEY, CDR2 SVGAGI. V lost 6 bases, J lost 0 bases, and 5 bases stayed unmatched. CDR3 in DNA: TGTGCCAGCAGATACCGGGACAGGGGCTCCTACGAGCAGTACTTC. Translation: CASRYRDRGSYEQYF.

The table lists this clonotype with a few counts. The chain recombines TRBV4-3 with TRBJ2-2; D is unresolved. Germline CDR1 is LGHNA and CDR2 is YSLEER. The CDR3 has 14 amino acids. Trimming cost V 0 bases and J 3 bases, with 5 bases left between them. The CDR3 loop is CASSQDFDTGELFF. CDR3 coding DNA: TGCGCCAGCAGCCAAGACTTCGACACCGGGGAGCTGTTTTTT.

The chain joins TRBV25-1 to TRBJ2-4, with D tentatively TRBD2 (6 bases). Germline values: CDR1 MGHDK, CDR2 SYGVNS. Deletions cut 7 bases from V and 8 bases from J, with 15 bases between. The CDR3 is made up of 13 amino acids. CDR3 amino acids: CASTGVGRHIQYF. DNA for the CDR3: TGTGCCAGCACGGGGGTTGGTCGTCACATTCAGTACTTC.

This clonotype has a handful of counts. The chain employs TRBV5-1 and TRBJ1-2; possible D gene TRBD1, 6 bases. The germline gives CDR1 SGHRS, CDR2 YFSETQ. Deletions cut 4 bases from V and 3 bases from J, with 7 bases between. The CDR3 spans 12 residues. CDR3 coding DNA: TGCGCCAGCAGCGGACAGCACTATGGCTACACCTTC. This codes for CASSGQHYGYTF. Using reference TRBV5-1 and TRBJ1-2 for the parts outside the CDR3, the full variable domain is KAGVTQTPRYLIKTRGQQVTLSCSPISGHRSVSWYQQTPGQGLQFLFEYFSETQRNKGNFPGRFSGRQFSNSRSEMNVSTLELGDSALYLCASSGQHYGYTFGSGTRLTVV.

In this sample, this clonotype turned up a few times. The rearrangement links TRBV10-3 to TRBJ2-1, with 8 bases lining up with TRBD2. CDR3 length equals 15 residues. Germline CDR1 and CDR2: ENHRY and SYGVKD. Germline trimming cut 6 bases from V and 5 bases from J; bases unmatched to any gene: 9. CDR3 nucleotide sequence: TGTGCCATCAGGACGGGACTAGGTAGCAACAATGAGCAGTTCTTC. Amino acids: CAIRTGLGSNNEQFF.

The chain combines TRBV20-1 with TRBJ2-5; 10 bases match TRBD1. The CDR3 is 13 amino acids. Trimming removed 3 bases from V and 5 bases from J; junction bases left unmatched: 3. Per germline, CDR1 DFQATT and CDR2 SNEGSKA (reference sequence). CDR3 in amino acids: CSASVDRGETQYF. The CDR3 DNA is TGCAGTGCTAGCGTGGACAGGGGGGAGACCCAGTACTTC.

This clonotype showed up just a few times. V gene TRBV28 combines with J gene TRBJ2-1; 10 positions match TRBD1. Germline CDR1 MDHEN, CDR2 SYDVKM. Germline trimming cut 9 bases from V and 5 bases from J; bases unmatched to any gene: 7. The CDR3 extends over 14 amino acids. CDR3 amino acids: CASTGQGGNNEQFF. The CDR3 bases are TGTGCCAGTACCGGACAGGGGGGTAACAATGAGCAGTTCTTC. Variable domain in full (rest from reference TRBV28 and TRBJ2-1): DVKVTQSSRYLVKRTGEKVFLECVQDMDHENMFWYRQDPGLGLRLIYFSYDVKMKEKGDIPEGYSVSREKKERFSLILESASTNQTSMYLCASTGQGGNNEQFFGPGTRLTVL.

The chain has TRBV28 and TRBJ2-5; a weak D match, TRBD2 (5 bases). V dropped 4 bases and J dropped 1 base, with 16 bases sitting between them. Germline CDR1 is MDHEN and CDR2 is SYDVKM. This CDR3 region has 16 residues. CDR3 in DNA: TGTGCCAGCAGTTCCGGACGGACTTTAGGCCAAGAGACCCAGTACTTC. Protein: CASSSGRTLGQETQYF.